The 11 T cell receptor beta chains in this list originate from one sample, sequenced in a study of blood T cell repertoires in COVID-19. Sequencing was performed with immunoSEQ multiplex PCR; in TCRdb, only in-frame clones are kept and a portion is missing. The sample lists 400,000 or so clones; roughly 89% were seen once. The sequenced material came from peripheral blood. Receptors originate from a man aged 18 to 29 with COVID-19, enrolled during active disease.

This chain uses TRBV19 with TRBJ2-1; TRBD1 matches at 9 bases. Germline V gene data show CDR1 as LNHDA and CDR2 as SQIVND (reference sequence). The CDR3 runs to 16 residues. Trimming at V came to 1 base and at J to 1 base, leaving 2 bases not matched to a gene. CDR3 sequence: CASSIGDRVSYNEQFF. CDR3 sequence (DNA): TGTGCCAGTAGTATAGGGGACAGGGTATCCTACAATGAGCAGTTCTTC.

The rearrangement links TRBV5-4 to TRBJ2-7; 8 bases line up with TRBD1. The CDR3 is 15 residues long. Germline V gene sequence: CDR1 SGHNT, CDR2 YYREEE (reference sequence). J lost 2 bases, V lost 4 bases, and 8 bases had no gene match. CDR3 DNA: TGTGCCAGCAGCCCCGTAGGACAGGGCCCCTACGAGCAGTACTTC. Translated, it gives CASSPVGQGPYEQYF.

The rearrangement uses TRBV27 and TRBJ2-1; 16 bases agree with TRBD2. CDR1 is MNHEY and CDR2 is SMNVEV in the germline V gene (reference sequence). V was pared by 5 bases and J by 3 bases, with 7 bases of the junction left unmatched. The CDR3 runs to 18 residues. For the CDR3, the DNA is TGTGCCAGCAGTGCTTCCGGGACTAGCGGGAGGGTCTACAATGAGCAGTTCTTC. Translation gives CASSASGTSGRVYNEQFF.

The V gene is TRBV5-1, the J gene TRBJ2-5; D uncertain. V was trimmed by 0 bases and J by 5 bases, leaving 17 bases between them. Germline V gives CDR1 SGHRS, CDR2 YFSETQ. The CDR3 has 16 amino acids. CDR3 loop: CASSLGVGHSGETQYF. The DNA for the CDR3 is TGCGCCAGCAGCTTGGGTGTGGGTCACAGTGGGGAGACCCAGTACTTC.

This clone has a handful of counts. The chain joins TRBV3-1 (or the pseudogene TRBV3-2) to TRBJ1-6; 8 bases are shared with TRBD1. Germline CDR1 LGHDT, CDR2 YNNKEL (reference sequence). The V and J ends lost 1 base and 7 bases, in that order; junction bases with no gene match: 3. The CDR3 is made up of 15 amino acids. The CDR3 DNA reads TGTGCCAGCAGCCAAGTTTGGACAGGGAATTCACCCCTCCACTTT. Translated, it gives CASSQVWTGNSPLHF.

Here the CDR3 reads CASSKALRQSNQPQHF. DNA of the CDR3: TGTGCCAGCAGCAAAGCGCTCAGACAGAGTAATCAGCCCCAGCATTTT. The chain employs TRBV21-1 and TRBJ1-5; the table's D call of TRBD1 was not tested on the DNA. TRBV21-1 is listed as a pseudogene. This CDR3 contains 16 residues.

This clone was observed a single time. The chain has TRBV27 and TRBJ1-3, with D tentatively TRBD1 (5 bases). This CDR3 has 14 amino acids. V gave up 2 bases and J gave up 2 bases, with 7 bases separating them. The germline CDR1 and CDR2 sequences are MNHEY and SMNVEV (reference sequence). This CDR3 is CASSLGGAGNTIYF. The CDR3 region has the DNA TGTGCCAGCAGTTTAGGAGGGGCTGGAAACACCATATATTTT.

This clone was found a few times. J is TRBJ1-1 and V is TRBV6-5, with D possibly TRBD1 on 6 matching bases. The V end was cut by 0 bases, the J end by 10 bases, with 15 bases between. The CDR3 spans 14 residues. Germline loops: CDR1 MNHEY, CDR2 SVGAGI. The CDR3 nucleotides read TGTGCCAGCAGTTACTCTTGGGGGCCCAGAGGAGCTTTCTTT. This sequence encodes CASSYSWGPRGAFF.

CDR3 DNA sequence: TGCGCCAGCAGCCAAGGGACTAGCGGGGGAGCCTACGAGCAGTACTTC. Protein: CASSQGTSGGAYEQYF. The V call is TRBV4-1, the J call TRBJ2-7; the match to TRBD2 covers 13 bases. V lost 1 base to trimming and J lost 2 bases; unmatched junction nucleotides: 2. CDR1 and CDR2 (germline): MGHRA, YSYEKL. CDR3 size: 16 residues.

The genes are TRBV28 and TRBJ1-2; tentatively, D is TRBD1 (5 bases). The CDR3 extends over 17 amino acids. V gave up 2 bases and J gave up 1 base, with 17 bases separating them. Germline V gene data show CDR1 as MDHEN and CDR2 as SYDVKM. The CDR3 DNA reads TGTGCCAGCAGTTTACGTCGGGGGTCAGGAGATAACTATGGCTACACCTTC. Protein product: CASSLRRGSGDNYGYTF.

J is TRBJ1-1 and V is TRBV24-1; possibly TRBD1 for D (6 bases). V lost 4 bases and J lost 1, with 12 bases in between. Germline V gives CDR1 KGHDR, CDR2 SFDVKD. The CDR3 consists of 15 residues. CDR3 in amino acids: CATSDPRQENTEAFF. DNA of the CDR3: TGTGCCACCAGTGACCCTAGACAGGAGAACACTGAAGCTTTCTTT.